These T cell receptor beta chains were read from a single sample in a study of cytomegalovirus exposure and HLA in healthy donors. Clones were read by immunoSEQ multiplex PCR, and TCRdb kept only the in-frame ones, dropping some. The sample includes approximately 160,000 clones, roughly 80% of them seen just once. What was sequenced was PBMCs. The receptors were gathered from a girl between 5 and 17 years old in good health and CMV-seropositive. Both conserved end residues are part of each CDR3. The D gene is left open where the match is weak. Where a row states a size, it is once, few, many or the class of an expanded clone; other rows omit it.

V	length	size	J	D	DNA	CDR3
TRBV9	16	once	TRBJ1-2	.	TGTGCCAGCAGCGTAGAATCGTACTTACAGGGTTATGGCTACACCTTC	CASSVESYLQGYGYTF
TRBV15	15	.	TRBJ2-2	.	TGTGCCACCAGCAGAGATAAAAAGAACACCGGGGAGCTGTTTTTT	CATSRDKKNTGELFF
TRBV2	15	.	TRBJ1-2	.	TGTGCCAGCAGTGAAGAGGGGGACACCTACTATGGCTACACCTTC	CASSEEGDTYYGYTF
TRBV29-1	12	.	TRBJ1-2	.	TGCAGCGTTGAAGGACAGTTGGCTGGCTACACCTTC	CSVEGQLAGYTF
TRBV2	12	.	TRBJ2-5	.	TGTGCCAGTACTCGAACGGGAGAGACCCAGTACTTC	CASTRTGETQYF
TRBV20-1	11	.	TRBJ1-2	.	TGCAGCGTGACAGCGAACTATGGCTACACCTTC	CSVTANYGYTF
TRBV7-2	15	.	TRBJ2-1	TRBD2	TGTGCCAGCAGCTCAGACTTAGGACTAGCGGGGGAGCAGTTCTTC	CASSSDLGLAGEQFF
TRBV9	15	.	TRBJ2-3	TRBD2	TGTGCCAGCAGCGTAACCTCCGCGGGAGCAGATACGCAGTATTTT	CASSVTSAGADTQYF
TRBV2	18	.	TRBJ1-6	.	TGTGCCAGCAGTGAACTTCCAGGGTCCCGCTCCTATAATTCACCCCTCCACTTT	CASSELPGSRSYNSPLHF
TRBV20-1	11	.	TRBJ1-1	.	TGCAGTGCTCGGACTGTCACTGAAGCTTTCTTT	CSARTVTEAFF
TRBV5-6	16	.	TRBJ1-3	.	TGTGCCAGCAGCTTGGGGTTTAGTAGCTCTGGAAACACCATATATTTT	CASSLGFSSSGNTIYF
TRBV19	14	.	TRBJ2-7	TRBD2	TGTGCCAGTAGTCCGTCGGGAGGGGTCTACGAGCAGTACTTC	CASSPSGGVYEQYF
TRBV6-4	17	.	TRBJ2-1	TRBD2	TGTGCCAGCAGTCCCCTTGCGGGAGGGCCATCCTACAATGAGCAGTTCTTC	CASSPLAGGPSYNEQFF
TRBV2	16	.	TRBJ2-7	TRBD1	TGTGCCAGCAAGAGTACTACGGGACAGGGGTTTTACGAGCAGTACTTC	CASKSTTGQGFYEQYF
TRBV19	12	once	TRBJ2-2	.	TGTGCCAGTAGTATAGGTCACGGGGAGCTGTTTTTT	CASSIGHGELFF
TRBV28	16	few	TRBJ2-7	.	TGTGCCAGCAGGACGGCCTCAGTACCCTCGGGGTACGAGCAGTACTTC	CASRTASVPSGYEQYF
TRBV5-1	14	.	TRBJ1-1	.	TGCGCCAGCAGCCTGGATTTTCAAAACACTGAAGCTTTCTTT	CASSLDFQNTEAFF
TRBV10-2	16	.	TRBJ1-2	.	TGCGCCAGCAGCTCCTGGGTAGGGCAGGGTGGGTCCGGCTACACCTTC	CASSSWVGQGGSGYTF
TRBV25-1	15	.	TRBJ2-5	.	TGTGCCAGCAGTGGGCTGCGGGCCCCCCGAGAGACCCAGTACTTC	CASSGLRAPRETQYF
TRBV5-1	16	.	TRBJ2-2	TRBD1	TGCGCCAGCAGCCCGGGGACAGGGGGATACACCGGGGAGCTGTTTTTT	CASSPGTGGYTGELFF
TRBV28	14	.	TRBJ2-7	.	TGTGCCAGCAGTACTAGCAGGGGGGCCTACGAGCAGTACTTC	CASSTSRGAYEQYF
TRBV7-8	15	.	TRBJ2-7	.	TGTGCCAGCAGTCCCGAGGACAAGACCTCCTACGAGCAGTACTTC	CASSPEDKTSYEQYF
TRBV6-1	14	.	TRBJ2-3	.	TGTGCCAGCAGTCGGAGGGCGCCTGAAGATACGCAGTATTTT	CASSRRAPEDTQYF
TRBV4-1	13	.	TRBJ1-2	TRBD1	TGCGCCAGCAGCGGGACAGGGAACTATGGCTACACCTTC	CASSGTGNYGYTF
TRBV6-5	13	.	TRBJ2-7	.	TGTGCCAGCAGTGACAGGGAGGCCTACGAGCAGTACTTC	CASSDREAYEQYF
TRBV30	11	.	TRBJ1-1	.	TGTGCCTGGGGGAGGGGCACTGAAGCTTTCTTT	CAWGRGTEAFF
TRBV7-9	17	.	TRBJ2-7	TRBD2	TGTTCCAGCAGCTTAAAGGGCCTACGGGGGGACCTTGTGGAGCAGTACTTC	CSSSLKGLRGDLVEQYF
TRBV29-1	14	.	TRBJ1-3	TRBD1	TGCAGCGTTGAGACGGACAGGGTGGGAAACACCATATATTTT	CSVETDRVGNTIYF
TRBV28	12	.	TRBJ2-7	.	TGTGCCAGCAGCACCCGGCCTAGACCCCAGTACTTC	CASSTRPRPQYF
TRBV18	16	few	TRBJ1-3	TRBD1	TGTGCCAGCTCACCCCCGGGACAGGGGCAAGGAAACACCATATATTTT	CASSPPGQGQGNTIYF
TRBV28	20	.	TRBJ2-7	TRBD2	TGTGCCAGCAGTTTATTCCTCTGGAGGACTAGCGGAGGCCCCCTCTACGAGCAGTACTTC	CASSLFLWRTSGGPLYEQYF
TRBV18	13	.	TRBJ1-1	.	TGTGCCAGCTCACCTCAGGGAAACACTGAAGCTTTCTTT	CASSPQGNTEAFF
TRBV30	13	once	TRBJ2-1	.	TGTGCCTGGAGTGGAATTACAGTGGGTGAGCAGTTCTTC	CAWSGITVGEQFF
TRBV7-8	14	.	TRBJ1-1	TRBD1	TGTGCCAGCAGTCAGGGGGGCTGGGACACTGAAGCTTTCTTT	CASSQGGWDTEAFF
TRBV2	14	once	TRBJ2-5	.	TGTGCCAGCAGTCGAGCGGAGCCGCCAGGGACCCAGTACTTC	CASSRAEPPGTQYF
TRBV7-2	14	.	TRBJ2-7	.	TGTGCCAGCAGCTTAGACAGGGTCTCCTACGAGCAGTACTTC	CASSLDRVSYEQYF
TRBV2	14	.	TRBJ1-2	TRBD1	TGTGCCAGCAAATTGGGACAGGGGAACTATGGCTACACCTTC	CASKLGQGNYGYTF
TRBV28	14	.	TRBJ2-7	.	TGTGCCAGCAGTTTATGGCGGTATACCTACGAGCAGTACTTC	CASSLWRYTYEQYF
TRBV9	17	.	TRBJ1-2	TRBD1	TGTGCCAGCAGCGTAGAACCCGACAGGGGAGTGGTTTATGGCTACACCTTC	CASSVEPDRGVVYGYTF
TRBV5-6	14	.	TRBJ1-4	.	TGTGCCAGCAGCTTCGGGTTTGCTAATGAAAAACTGTTTTTT	CASSFGFANEKLFF
TRBV7-9	13	.	TRBJ1-2	TRBD1	TGTGCCAGCAGCCCGAGGGACAGCTATGGCTACACCTTC	CASSPRDSYGYTF
TRBV27	16	.	TRBJ1-2	.	TGTGCCAGCAGTTTGAGTTGGGCGGACAGCAACTATGGCTACACCTTC	CASSLSWADSNYGYTF
TRBV6-6	11	.	TRBJ2-7	.	TGTGCCAGCAGCAGATCCTACGAGCAGTACTTC	CASSRSYEQYF
TRBV28	15	.	TRBJ1-5	TRBD1	TGTGCCAGCCGACCGGGGGGACAGGGATATCAGCCCCAGCATTTT	CASRPGGQGYQPQHF
TRBV2	14	.	TRBJ1-5	.	TGTGCCAGCAGTGTAGGGGGTCCGTATCAGCCCCAGCATTTT	CASSVGGPYQPQHF
TRBV29-1	14	few	TRBJ2-7	.	TGCAGCGTGCAAGGAGGTGGCGCCTCCTACGAGCAGTACTTC	CSVQGGGASYEQYF